Sequencing of this T cell receptor beta chain was carried out in a study of cytomegalovirus exposure and HLA in healthy donors. Trimming cost V 1 base and J 8 bases; bases outside gene matches: 5. The CDR3 contains 14 residues. Germline CDR1 SGHTA, CDR2 FQGNSA. Libraries were prepared by immunoSEQ multiplex PCR; TCRdb keeps only in-frame clonotypes and omits some of them. The repertoire holds approximately 160,000 clones, with about 90% as singletons. J is TRBJ2-3 and V is TRBV7-2; 8 positions match TRBD2. The sample was PBMCs. This receptor was taken from a woman between 18 and 30 years old in good health and CMV-seropositive. The CDR3 spells CASSLGTSGGTQYF. CDR3 sequence (DNA): TGTGCCAGCAGCTTAGGTACTAGCGGTGGTACGCAGTATTTT.